These T cell receptor beta chains were read from a single sample in a study of blood T cell repertoires in COVID-19. TCRdb keeps only in-frame clones here, not all; method: immunoSEQ multiplex PCR. Among about 140,000 clones listed, 75% to 85% were seen once. Sequencing input: peripheral blood. The source is an elderly woman with active or convalescent COVID-19. CDR3s include the opening cysteine and the closing phenylalanine or tryptophan. Each record gives: J gene, clone size, V gene, D gene, CDR3 protein, CDR3 DNA. D genes are given only for firm matches. Clone size appears in some rows only: once, few, many, or a class for an expanded clone.

TRBJ2-4 . TRBV3-1/TRBV3-2 . CASSLAGIIQYF TGTGCCAGCAGCCTAGCAGGGATCATTCAGTACTTC
TRBJ1-1 . TRBV7-2 TRBD1 CASGGQMNTEAFF TGTGCCAGCGGGGGACAGATGAACACTGAAGCTTTCTTT
TRBJ2-5 . TRBV2 . CASSLSLGVGGETQYF TGTGCCAGCAGTCTAAGTTTGGGGGTCGGGGGAGAGACCCAGTACTTC
TRBJ2-6 . TRBV7-7 . CASSLGGSGANVLTF TGTGCTAGCAGCTTAGGCGGATCTGGGGCCAACGTCCTGACTTTC
TRBJ1-2 few TRBV6-4 . CASSGEQGYGYTF TGTGCCAGCAGTGGAGAACAGGGATATGGCTACACCTTC
TRBJ1-2 . TRBV7-2 . CASSRFRGNRYGYTF TGTGCCAGCAGCCGTTTCAGGGGCAACCGCTATGGCTACACCTTC
TRBJ1-1 . TRBV12-3/TRBV12-4 . CASSFGRAPFF TGTGCCAGCAGTTTCGGCAGGGCTCCTTTCTTT
TRBJ1-1 once TRBV7-6 . CASSLGPRGNTEAFF TGTGCCAGCAGCTTAGGCCCCAGGGGGAACACTGAAGCTTTCTTT
TRBJ1-2 . TRBV30 . CAWSVFFGREGGYTF TGTGCCTGGAGTGTCTTCTTCGGACGTGAGGGCGGCTACACCTTC
TRBJ1-4 . TRBV5-1 . CASSLSRGGHDKLFF TGCGCCAGCAGCTTGAGCCGGGGAGGGCATGACAAACTGTTTTTT
TRBJ1-1 . TRBV24-1 . CATSLGGGTEAFF TGTGCCACCAGTCTGGGCGGAGGGACTGAAGCTTTCTTT
TRBJ2-5 . TRBV7-8 TRBD2 CASSLGLAVQETQYF TGTGCCAGCAGCTTAGGACTAGCGGTTCAAGAGACCCAGTACTTC
TRBJ1-1 . TRBV19 . CASSQVGAPSNTEAFF TGTGCCAGTAGTCAAGTGGGGGCCCCCTCGAACACTGAAGCTTTCTTT
TRBJ2-5 . TRBV27 TRBD2 CASKAGGQETQYF TGTGCCAGCAAGGCGGGGGGCCAAGAGACCCAGTACTTC
TRBJ2-2 . TRBV11-3 . CASSLGASGHTGELFF TGTGCCAGCAGCTTAGGAGCCAGCGGTCACACCGGGGAGCTGTTTTTT
TRBJ1-1 once TRBV30 . CAWNLGGVRASGKNTEAFF TGTGCCTGGAATTTGGGGGGGGTTAGGGCATCAGGGAAAAACACTGAAGCTTTCTTT
TRBJ2-1 . TRBV7-2 TRBD1 CASSSDRSSYNEQFF TGTGCCAGCAGCTCGGACAGGAGCTCCTACAATGAGCAGTTCTTC
TRBJ1-2 . TRBV4-1 TRBD1 CASSQDPWTGLDFYGYTF TGCGCCAGCAGCCAAGATCCATGGACAGGGCTTGACTTTTATGGCTACACCTTC
TRBJ1-2 . TRBV6-5 . CASGQTVYGYTF TGTGCCAGCGGACAGACAGTCTATGGCTACACCTTC
TRBJ1-2 . TRBV7-2 . CASSSPLERGYGYTF TGTGCCAGCAGCTCACCCCTCGAACGGGGCTATGGCTACACCTTC
TRBJ2-6 . TRBV5-8 . CASSSRSGAPSGANVLTF TGTGCCAGCAGCTCTCGATCAGGGGCACCCTCTGGGGCCAACGTCCTGACTTTC
TRBJ1-4 few TRBV28 . CASSFSGGNEKLFF TGTGCCAGCAGTTTCTCGGGGGGAAATGAAAAACTGTTTTTT
TRBJ1-6 . TRBV18 . CASSPDSYNSPLHF TGTGCCAGCTCACCGGACAGTTATAATTCACCCCTCCACTTT
TRBJ2-2 . TRBV18 . CASSPYAGNTGELFF TGTGCCAGCTCCCCATATGCCGGGAACACCGGGGAGCTGTTTTTT
TRBJ1-4 . TRBV19 . CASSKASGNEKLFF TGTGCCAGTAGTAAAGCGTCGGGGAATGAAAAACTGTTTTTT
TRBJ1-6 . TRBV19 TRBD1 CASNQDRKGSSYNSPLHF TGTGCCAGTAACCAGGACAGGAAGGGGAGCTCCTATAATTCACCCCTCCACTTT
TRBJ2-2 . TRBV6-4 TRBD1 CASSVAGQGSAGELFF TGTGCCAGCAGTGTTGCGGGACAGGGGTCGGCCGGGGAGCTGTTTTTT
TRBJ1-2 . TRBV7-3 TRBD1 CASSTQGQDYGYTF TGTGCCAGCAGCACGCAGGGACAGGACTATGGCTACACCTTC
TRBJ2-7 . TRBV14 . CASSQGLTGENSEQYF TGTGCCAGCAGCCAAGGGCTGACAGGAGAAAATTCCGAGCAGTACTTC
TRBJ1-5 . TRBV19 . CASNRGGSSSNQPQHF TGTGCCAGTAATAGGGGTGGAAGTTCAAGCAATCAGCCCCAGCATTTT
TRBJ2-5 . TRBV5-1 TRBD1 CASSSRTGETQYF TGCGCCAGCAGCTCCAGGACAGGGGAGACCCAGTACTTC
TRBJ2-7 . TRBV12-3/TRBV12-4 TRBD2 CASSFGGNYEQYF TGTGCCAGCAGTTTCGGGGGGAACTACGAGCAGTACTTC
TRBJ1-1 . TRBV27 . CASSFLNGEAFF TGTGCCAGCAGTTTCTTAAACGGTGAAGCTTTCTTT
TRBJ1-2 few TRBV5-1 TRBD1 CASSTRQGAVYGYTF TGCGCCAGCAGCACCCGACAGGGGGCTGTCTATGGCTACACCTTC
TRBJ2-7 . TRBV27 TRBD1 CASSGTLGQAAYEQYF TGTGCCAGCAGTGGTACTCTTGGACAGGCTGCCTACGAGCAGTACTTC
TRBJ1-5 . TRBV6-1 . CASSEALRGFDQPQHF TGTGCCAGCAGTGAAGCGTTACGGGGGTTCGATCAGCCCCAGCATTTT
TRBJ2-2 . TRBV15 TRBD2 CATSSLQGGGDTGELFF TGTGCCACCAGCAGCCTACAGGGCGGGGGGGACACCGGGGAGCTGTTTTTT
TRBJ1-6 . TRBV3-1/TRBV3-2 TRBD1 CASSPWDRADSPLHF TGTGCCAGCAGCCCTTGGGACAGGGCGGATTCACCCCTCCACTTT
TRBJ2-5 . TRBV18 TRBD2 CASSPRTSGGAQETQYF TGTGCCAGCTCACCACGGACTAGCGGGGGGGCCCAGGAGACCCAGTACTTC
TRBJ1-2 . TRBV15 . CATSRVGTRDGYTF TGTGCCACCAGCAGAGTTGGGACTCGAGATGGCTACACCTTC
TRBJ1-1 . TRBV27 TRBD1 CASSLSHPGGGTEAFF TGTGCCAGCAGTTTATCTCACCCAGGGGGAGGCACTGAAGCTTTCTTT
TRBJ1-4 . TRBV18 . CASSPRPDINEKLFF TGTGCCAGCTCCCCCAGACCCGACATTAATGAAAAACTGTTTTTT
TRBJ1-3 . TRBV6-5 . CASRPTTSGNTIYF TGTGCCAGCAGGCCGACTACCTCTGGAAACACCATATATTTT
TRBJ2-1 once TRBV12-5 TRBD2 CASGLVKAGANEQFF TGTGCTAGTGGTTTGGTAAAAGCGGGGGCGAATGAGCAGTTCTTC
TRBJ2-2 . TRBV6-5 TRBD2 CATTGTRTGELFF TGTGCCACCACCGGGACTAGAACCGGGGAGCTGTTTTTT
TRBJ2-5 few TRBV11-3 TRBD1 CASSLGRSGGQETQYF TGTGCCAGCAGCTTAGGGCGTTCAGGGGGACAAGAGACCCAGTACTTC